The T cell receptor beta chain under discussion was sequenced for a study of CD8+CD57+ T cells in acquired aplastic anemia. About the research overall: The sorted CD4+ and CD8+ cells yielded an average around 3.2 ug of DNA.

The CDR3 contains 16 residues. V gave up 4 bases and J gave up 0 bases, with 10 bases separating them. Germline CDR1 ENHRY, CDR2 SYGVKD. In patients chosen for sequencing, flow cytometry had shown CD8+CD57+ cell expansion. Blood was sampled before the patients had received any therapy. The use of genomic DNA as template underpinned the TCR beta VDJ and CDR3 profiling. Using its own MiXCR run on the reads, TCRdb lists one record per CDR3 protein. Counted here are approximately 170,000 distinct CDR3 sequences, roughly 45% occurring once; the ten biggest clones make up about 2.9%. This TCR was sampled from a human donor with aplastic anemia. V gene TRBV10-3 combines with J gene TRBJ2-6, with D unresolved. Source material: sorted CD4+, CD8+, or CD8+CD57+ T cells (not recorded which) from PBMCs. The CDR3 sequence: CAISVGASSGANVLTF. The DNA of the CDR3 is TGTGCCATCAGTGTAGGTGCGAGCTCTGGGGCCAACGTCCTGACTTTC.